The present T cell receptor beta chain was sequenced within a study of a mutant IDH1 vaccine in newly diagnosed glioma. The time point: week 35, safety follow-up. Alongside topical imiquimod, each dose of vaccine comprised 300 ug of mutant IDH1 20-mer peptide. Remarks on this clone: The antigen is not known.

Assay used: immunoSEQ multiplex PCR; TCRdb lists only in-frame clones, some missing. The table has over 45,000 clones, 85% to 95% seen once. This receptor was obtained from a man aged 50-59 years with glioma. The sample was PBMCs, taken from a glioma patient whose treatment included an IDH1 peptide vaccine.

The chain's CDR3 is CASGTFNQPQHF. The CDR3 DNA sequence: TGTGCCAGCGGGACCTTCAATCAGCCCCAGCATTTT. The chain recombines TRBV28 with TRBJ1-5; D is possibly TRBD1 (5 bases). The CDR3 totals 12 residues. Looked up from germline, CDR1 is MDHEN and CDR2 is SYDVKM. Trimming pared 8 bases from V and 3 bases from J, leaving 8 bases between.